A selection of T cell receptor beta chains follows, all from one sample in a study of blood T cell repertoires in COVID-19. TCRdb keeps only in-frame clones here, not all; method: immunoSEQ multiplex PCR. The data show about 230,000 clones, almost 85% seen once. The sample taken for sequencing was peripheral blood. The receptor set was obtained from a man aged 45 to 65 with COVID-19, enrolled during active disease. The CDR3 runs from the conserved cysteine through the conserved F or W. A D gene is named only where the DNA matches it firmly. Size is stated for part of the rows, as once, few or many counts, or as a class when the clone is expanded.

clone_size	d_call	j_call	v_call	cdr3_nt	cdr3_aa
.	TRBD1	TRBJ1-4	TRBV5-1	TGCGCCAGCAGCTTGGCCCTCGGAAAACAGGGGGGTGAAAAACTGTTTTTT	CASSLALGKQGGEKLFF
few	.	TRBJ1-4	TRBV27	TGTGCCAGCAGTTCATTGTTTGACACAGGCGAAAAACTGTTTTTT	CASSSLFDTGEKLFF
once	.	TRBJ1-1	TRBV6-5	TGTGCCAGCAGTTCCCGATCTACGCGGAACACTGAAGCTTTCTTT	CASSSRSTRNTEAFF
.	.	TRBJ2-1	TRBV29-1	TGCAGCGTTGAAACTAGCCGCAATGAGCAGTTCTTC	CSVETSRNEQFF
.	.	TRBJ2-7	TRBV18	TGTGCCAGCTCAATGGAAATAGCGGAGGACCGAGCCTACGAGCAGTACTTC	CASSMEIAEDRAYEQYF
.	TRBD1	TRBJ2-6	TRBV15	TGTGCCACCAGCAGCGGGACAGGGGAGCTGGGGGCCAACGTCCTGACTTTC	CATSSGTGELGANVLTF
.	TRBD1	TRBJ2-7	TRBV10-2	TGCGCCAGCAGTGAGTCGTTAGGGACAGGACGCTACGAGCAGTACTTC	CASSESLGTGRYEQYF
few	TRBD1	TRBJ1-2	TRBV19	TGTGCCACCCGCGGGACAGGGGGCACAAGGAACTATGGCTACACCTTC	CATRGTGGTRNYGYTF
once	TRBD2	TRBJ2-7	TRBV2	TGTGCCAGCAGGAAAAGACTAGCGGGCTATACCTACGAGCAGTACTTC	CASRKRLAGYTYEQYF
.	.	TRBJ1-6	TRBV27	TGTGCCAGCAGTTCGTCTAATTCACCCCTCCACTTT	CASSSSNSPLHF
.	.	TRBJ1-1	TRBV7-2	TGTGCCAGCAGCTTTAGGACAGTGAACACTGAAGCTTTCTTT	CASSFRTVNTEAFF
.	.	TRBJ2-2	TRBV4-1	TGCGCCAGCAGCCAAGGCGTTGTAGTCCAGAACACCGGGGAGCTGTTTTTT	CASSQGVVVQNTGELFF
.	TRBD1	TRBJ1-3	TRBV11-2	TGTGCCAGCAGCTTAGTTTTTTCGACAGGGGGAGAAGGAAACACCATATATTTT	CASSLVFSTGGEGNTIYF
.	.	TRBJ1-6	TRBV18	TGTGCCAGCTCACCCGACCAGGGCTCACCCCTCCACTTT	CASSPDQGSPLHF
.	.	TRBJ2-4	TRBV19	TGTGCCAGTAGTACCCTAGGAGGGGGCGCCGCCAAAAACATTCAGTACTTC	CASSTLGGGAAKNIQYF
.	.	TRBJ2-7	TRBV6-5	TGTGCCAGCAGTCCACGACAGGACCTCTACGAGCAGTACTTC	CASSPRQDLYEQYF
.	TRBD1	TRBJ1-4	TRBV3-1/TRBV3-2	TGTGCCAGCAGCCAAGAATTTAGTGGGGGACAGGGGGCACGAAAAACTGTTTTT	CASSQEFSGGQGARKTVF
.	.	TRBJ2-2	TRBV6-4	TGTGCCAGCAGTGACTCGGGCCAGGGTGCCGGGGAGCTGTTTTTT	CASSDSGQGAGELFF
.	TRBD2	TRBJ2-3	TRBV20-1	TGCAGTGCTAGTTTACGGCTAGCGGGAACAGATACGCAGTATTTT	CSASLRLAGTDTQYF
.	.	TRBJ1-5	TRBV15	TGTGCCACCAGCAGAGATCTGGGGCAGGGTCACAGCAATCAGCCCCAGCATTTT	CATSRDLGQGHSNQPQHF
.	.	TRBJ2-5	TRBV4-3	TGCGCCAGCAGCCTACTAGGCCAAGAGACCCAGTACTTC	CASSLLGQETQYF
few	TRBD1	TRBJ1-5	TRBV28	TGTGCCAGCAGGGGATCGACAGGGTTCTGGTTCAATCAGCCCCAGCATTTT	CASRGSTGFWFNQPQHF
once	.	TRBJ2-5	TRBV20-1	TGCAGTGCCCGGGAGACCCAGTACTTC	CSARETQYF
.	.	TRBJ2-6	TRBV28	TGTGCCAGCAGCCGTAGATTGACAGCTGGGGCCAACGTCCTGACTTTC	CASSRRLTAGANVLTF
.	.	TRBJ1-2	TRBV5-1	TGCGCCAGCAGCCAAGGGGTCTATGGCTACACCTTC	CASSQGVYGYTF
.	.	TRBJ2-4	TRBV18	TGTGCCAGCTCACCACTAGTGGAAAACATTCAGTACTTC	CASSPLVENIQYF
.	TRBD1	TRBJ1-2	TRBV5-4	TGTGCCAGCAGCTCCCTATGGACAGGGACGAATGGCTACACCTTC	CASSSLWTGTNGYTF
.	TRBD2	TRBJ2-7	TRBV5-1	TGCGCCAGCAGCTTGTCGACTAGCGGGACTTACGAGCAGTACTTC	CASSLSTSGTYEQYF
once	TRBD2	TRBJ2-2	TRBV2	TGTGCCAGCAGTGAAGCGCTTCGGTCTCGGGGGGCCGGGGAGCTGTTTTTT	CASSEALRSRGAGELFF